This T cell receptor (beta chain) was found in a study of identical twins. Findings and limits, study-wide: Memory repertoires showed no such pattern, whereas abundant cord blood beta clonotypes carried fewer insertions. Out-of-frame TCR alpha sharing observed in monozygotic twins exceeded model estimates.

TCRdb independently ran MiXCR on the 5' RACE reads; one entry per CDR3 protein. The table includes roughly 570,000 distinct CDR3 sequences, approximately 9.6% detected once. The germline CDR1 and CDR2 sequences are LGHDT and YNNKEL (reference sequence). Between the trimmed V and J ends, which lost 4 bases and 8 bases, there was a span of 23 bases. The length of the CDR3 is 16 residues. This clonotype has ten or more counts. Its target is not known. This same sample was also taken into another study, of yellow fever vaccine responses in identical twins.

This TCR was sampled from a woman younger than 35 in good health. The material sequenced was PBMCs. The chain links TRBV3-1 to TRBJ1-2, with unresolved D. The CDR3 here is CASSPRGLVGGQGYTF. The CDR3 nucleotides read TGTGCCAGCAGCCCTCGAGGCCTCGTTGGAGGCCAGGGCTACACCTTC.